What follows describes a single TCR beta chain. The antigen remains unidentified. This record comes from a study of monozygotic twins with inflammatory bowel disease. Study-wide results and caveats: IBD patients exhibited fewer clonotypes shared with other individuals than healthy twins, particularly with disease activity.

The authors drew around 2.6 ml of blood from each donor. Isolation of total RNA was performed on whole blood, with no prior T cell sorting. The CDR3 covers 17 residues. The V gene's germline CDR1 is SGHTA and CDR2 FQGNSA. TCRdb reprocessed the 5' RACE reads and keeps a single row for each CDR3 protein, giving no DNA. In total, the table holds around 100,000 distinct CDR3 sequences. The rearrangement links TRBV7-2 to TRBJ2-3; TCRdb's D call of TRBD1 is untestable without DNA. The sequence was collected from a human donor with ulcerative colitis or Crohn's disease, or a healthy co-twin of an affected twin (not recorded which). What was sequenced was blood. CDR3 sequence reads: CASSSRDRGRGTDTQYF.